A selection of T cell receptor beta chains follows, all from one sample in a study of blood T cell repertoires in COVID-19. TCRdb's copy holds only in-frame clones and misses some; the assay was immunoSEQ multiplex PCR. There are a few hundred thousand clones in the sample; 75% to 90% occur only once, and roughly 8% lies in the top ten. The sequencing input was PBMCs or T cells enriched from blood (not recorded which). Every receptor here comes from a woman aged 60-75 years who had recovered from COVID-19. The CDR3 runs from the conserved cysteine through the conserved F or W. D genes are given only for firm matches.

>TRBD1|TRBV27|TRBJ2-2
TGTGCCAGCAGTCCGGGGACAGGGTGGACCGGGGAGCTGTTTTTT
CASSPGTGWTGELFF
>-|TRBV4-1|TRBJ2-2
TGCGCCAGCAGCCCGCCCCCTCCTAGCATCACCGGGGAGCTGTTTTTT
CASSPPPPSITGELFF
>-|TRBV7-8|TRBJ1-5
TGTGCCAGCAGCTCTGAGGGGGTAGTTCAGCCCCAGCATTTT
CASSSEGVVQPQHF
>-|TRBV19|TRBJ2-1
TGTGCCAGTATTGTCGGGAATGAGCAGTTCTTC
CASIVGNEQFF
>-|TRBV3-1/TRBV3-2|TRBJ2-7
TGTGCCAGCAGCCAAGCTTTAAATTCCTACTACGAGCAGTACTTC
CASSQALNSYYEQYF
>TRBD2|TRBV5-1|TRBJ2-1
TGCGCCAGCAGCTTGGACTACCGCGGGGGGTCATACAATGAGCAGTTCTTC
CASSLDYRGGSYNEQFF
>TRBD1|TRBV12-5|TRBJ1-1
TGTGCTAGTGGTCTGGGCGGACAGGGAGGGACTGAAGCTTTCTTT
CASGLGGQGGTEAFF
>TRBD2|TRBV9|TRBJ2-1
TGTGCCAGCAGCGTAGACACCAGACGGGGGGGCGGTGGCAATGAGCAGTTCTTC
CASSVDTRRGGGGNEQFF
>-|TRBV5-1|TRBJ1-4
TGCGCCAGCAGCTTGGGTATAGGGGTTTATGAAAAACTGTTTTTT
CASSLGIGVYEKLFF
>TRBD1|TRBV5-5|TRBJ1-1
TGTGCCAGCAGCTGGGGACAGGGGACCACTGAAGCTTTCTTT
CASSWGQGTTEAFF
>-|TRBV12-5|TRBJ1-4
TGTGCTAGTGGCAAACCGGGACACGAAGAAAAACTGTTTTTT
CASGKPGHEEKLFF
>TRBD2|TRBV4-1|TRBJ2-3
TGCGCCAGCAGCCAGAGACTAGCGGAAGATACGCAGTATTTT
CASSQRLAEDTQYF